Listed here are 26 T cell receptor beta chains from one sample, sequenced in a study of T-cell memory formation after mild COVID-19. TCRdb re-called the 5' RACE reads with MiXCR, one entry per CDR3 protein. This sample yields roughly 620,000 distinct CDR3 sequences, of which about 20% are seen a single time; around 12% belongs to the top ten. Sequenced material: PBMCs or a T cell subset sorted from them (not recorded which). The receptor set was obtained from an adult woman who had mild COVID-19 (a few samples of this study predate the infection). Cell type and time point are not known.

The chain has TRBV5-5 and TRBJ1-5, with D perhaps matching TRBD1 (5 bases). This CDR3 spans 15 amino acids. The ends were cut back, 3 bases at V and 1 base at J, with 11 bases in the middle. Looked up from germline, CDR1 is SGHKS and CDR2 is YYEKEE (reference sequence). The DNA for the CDR3 is TGTGCCAGCAGCTGGGGGGAAATGAGCAATCAGCCCCAGCATTTT. Translation: CASSWGEMSNQPQHF.

This chain links TRBV10-3 with TRBJ2-3; D is uncertain. Germline CDR1 ENHRY, CDR2 SYGVKD. The CDR3 contains 13 residues. The ends were cut back, 3 bases at V and 2 bases at J, with 6 bases in the middle. The CDR3 DNA follows: TGTGCCATCAGTGACCAGAACACAGATACGCAGTATTTT. It codes for CAISDQNTDTQYF.

This clonotype was seen ten or more times. The chain's CDR3 is CASSQDPGTYTGELFF. DNA for the CDR3: TGCGCCAGCAGCCAAGACCCAGGGACCTACACCGGGGAGCTGTTTTTT. The genes are TRBV4-3 and TRBJ2-2; tentatively, D is TRBD1 or TRBD2 (5 bases each). CDR3 length equals 16 residues. The germline gives CDR1 LGHNA, CDR2 YSLEER. V dropped 0 bases and J dropped 3 bases, with 11 bases sitting between them.

This clonotype occurred a few times. The genes are TRBV19 and TRBJ1-1; D ambiguous. The CDR3 has 15 amino acids. Deletions cut 4 bases from V and 0 bases from J, with 12 bases between. Germline V lookup: CDR1 LNHDA, CDR2 SQIVND (reference sequence). The CDR3 loop reads CASSKQSLMNTEAFF. The CDR3 DNA reads as TGTGCCAGTAGTAAACAGTCGCTCATGAACACTGAAGCTTTCTTT.

The J gene is TRBJ2-2, the V gene TRBV2; D not resolved. The CDR3 spans 15 residues. Trimming removed 4 bases from V and 1 base from J, with 10 bases in between. Per the germline V gene, CDR1 is SNHLY and CDR2 is FYNNEI. The CDR3 DNA follows: TGTGCCAGCAGTGGCAGACGGATGAACACCGGGGAGCTGTTTTTT. Translating gives CASSGRRMNTGELFF.

This clonotype has more than one count but fewer than ten. This chain connects TRBV11-2 to TRBJ2-7; 12 nucleotides line up with TRBD2. With V trimmed by 5 bases and J by 4 bases, 21 bases remained unmatched. Germline V CDR1 and CDR2: SGHAT, FQNNGV. The CDR3 has 20 residues. The CDR3 region has the DNA TGTGCCAGCAGCGGTAGGGGGCTGACCACGACTAGCGGGAGATGGTACGAGCAGTACTTC. It is translated as CASSGRGLTTTSGRWYEQYF.

The genes are TRBV11-3 and TRBJ2-7; D gene unclear. Trimming left V 2 bases short and J 0 bases short, with 11 bases between. The germline CDR1 and CDR2 sequences are SGHNT and YENEEA. The CDR3 runs to 15 residues. CDR3: CASSLFVGSSYEQYF. In DNA form, the CDR3 reads TGTGCCAGCAGCTTATTCGTCGGCAGCTCCTACGAGCAGTACTTC. The full variable domain, rest sourced from reference TRBV11-3 and TRBJ2-7, is EAGVVQSPRYKIIEKKQPVAFWCNPISGHNTLYWYLQNLGQGPELLIRYENEEAVDDSQLPKDRFSAERLKGVDSTLKIQPAELGDSAVYLCASSLFVGSSYEQYFGPGTRLTVT.

Comment on this clonotype: The junction departs from germline at one end; a sequencing error may be responsible. The rearrangement joins TRBV15 to TRBJ2-7; weak D call: TRBD1 (5 bases). CDR1 and CDR2 (germline): LNHNV, YYDKDF (reference sequence). This CDR3 contains 15 residues. The CDR3 loop reads CATSRGEQVSDEQYF. The DNA for the CDR3 is TGTGCCACCAGCAGAGGGGAACAGGTCTCCGACGAGCAGTACTTC.

This clonotype was seen only a few times. The chain recombines TRBV5-6 with TRBJ2-1, with D perhaps matching TRBD1 (6 bases). The CDR3 is made up of 15 amino acids. Germline V CDR1 and CDR2: SGHDT, YYEEEE. Trimming took off 0 bases at V and 10 bases at J, with 17 bases between the two ends. Here the CDR3 reads CASSLVRGQLGEQFF. The CDR3 nucleotides are TGTGCCAGCAGCTTGGTCAGGGGACAACTAGGGGAGCAGTTCTTC.

Of note for this clonotype: The junction departs from germline at one end; a sequencing error may be responsible. The rearrangement links TRBV2 to TRBJ1-1; a weak D match, TRBD1 (6 bases). Germline V CDR1 and CDR2: SNHLY, FYNNEI. CDR3 length equals 13 residues. The CDR3 spells CATAAGANSEAFF. CDR3 in DNA: TGTGCCACTGCTGCAGGGGCGAACTCTGAAGCTTTCTTT.

This clonotype came up a few times. This chain uses TRBV11-2 with TRBJ2-7; the D is unclear. V was shortened by 5 bases and J by 6 bases, with 8 bases between the two germline ends. This CDR3 is built from 11 residues. Germline assignment: CDR1 SGHAT and CDR2 FQNNGV. The CDR3: CASSDGSEQYF. The CDR3 DNA sequence: TGTGCCAGCAGCGATGGATCCGAGCAGTACTTC. The complete variable domain, with remaining parts taken from reference TRBV11-2 and TRBJ2-7, reads EAGVAQSPRYKIIEKRQSVAFWCNPISGHATLYWYQQILGQGPKLLIQFQNNGVVDDSQLPKDRFSAERLKGVDSTLKIQPAKLEDSAVYLCASSDGSEQYFGPGTRLTVT.

The CDR3 is CAVAASSYEQYF. The CDR3 DNA reads TGTGCCGTAGCGGCCAGCTCCTACGAGCAGTACTTC. V gene TRBV19 combines with J gene TRBJ2-7; possible D gene TRBD2, 6 bases. The germline CDR1 and CDR2 sequences are LNHDA and SQIVND (reference sequence). This CDR3 has 12 residues. V dropped 11 bases and J dropped 0 bases, with 11 bases sitting between them.

The chain employs TRBV29-1 and TRBJ1-1; TRBD1 is a possible D gene (5 bases). The CDR3 runs to 12 residues. V shed 7 bases and J shed 5 bases, with 14 bases lying between them. Germline assignment: CDR1 SQVTM and CDR2 ANQGSEA. The CDR3 loop is CSAEGRGTEAFF. DNA for the CDR3: TGCAGCGCCGAGGGACGGGGAACTGAAGCTTTCTTT.

This clonotype appeared a few times. The chain carries TRBV30 and TRBJ2-7; D is undetermined. The CDR3 spans 8 residues. Germline-derived CDR1 and CDR2 are GTSNPN and SVGIG (reference sequence). Between the trimmed V and J ends, which lost 6 bases and 7 bases, there was a span of 4 bases. CDR3 nucleotide sequence: TGTGCCTGCCGGGAGCAGTACTTC. Its translation: CACREQYF.

This clonotype was detected many times. The chain has TRBV7-2 and TRBJ2-7, with D tentatively TRBD1 (6 bases). Germline values: CDR1 SGHTA, CDR2 FQGNSA. The CDR3 runs 12 residues. Trimming shortened V by 5 bases and J by 3 bases, and 8 bases separated the two germline ends. CDR3 residues: CASSKDSYEQYF. The DNA for the CDR3 is TGTGCCAGCAGCAAGGACAGCTACGAGCAGTACTTC.

The rearrangement uses TRBV12-3 or TRBV12-4 and TRBJ1-1; D gene uncertain. V lost 7 bases, J lost 1 base, and 16 bases lay in between. The CDR3 is made up of 15 amino acids. CDR3 in amino acids: CASISMWIGNTEAFF. The CDR3 DNA follows: TGTGCCAGCATTTCGATGTGGATAGGGAACACTGAAGCTTTCTTT.

This chain uses TRBV14 with TRBJ2-6; D is uncertain. Germline loops: CDR1 SGHDN, CDR2 FVKESK. This CDR3 is built from 16 residues. Trimming removed 3 bases at V and 4 bases at J, with 13 bases between. The chain's CDR3 is CASSHVHLPGANVLTF. CDR3 DNA: TGTGCCAGCAGCCATGTACATCTACCGGGGGCCAACGTCCTGACTTTC.

The gene calls are TRBV19 and TRBJ1-2; TRBD1 is a possible D gene (6 bases). The CDR3 runs to 16 residues. The ends were cut back, 3 bases at V and 3 bases at J, with 17 bases in the middle. Germline V gene sequence: CDR1 LNHDA, CDR2 SQIVND (reference sequence). This CDR3 is CASSMTGRTPDYGYTF. In DNA, the CDR3 is TGTGCCAGTAGTATGACAGGTCGGACTCCCGACTATGGCTACACCTTC. The full variable domain, its missing parts supplied by reference TRBV19 and TRBJ1-2, is DGGITQSPKYLFRKEGQNVTLSCEQNLNHDAMYWYRQDPGQGLRLIYYSQIVNDFQKGDIAEGYSVSREKKESFPLTVTSAQKNPTAFYLCASSMTGRTPDYGYTFGSGTRLTVV.

The V call is TRBV15, the J call TRBJ2-7, with TRBD1 as a possible D gene (6 bases). The CDR3 is 13 residues long. Trimming pared 8 bases from V and 3 bases from J, leaving 14 bases between. Germline assignment: CDR1 LNHNV and CDR2 YYDKDF (reference sequence). The CDR3 region has the DNA TGTGCCACCGCGGCAGGGGATCTCTACGAGCAGTACTTC. Amino acid sequence: CATAAGDLYEQYF.

V usage is TRBV20-1 and J usage is TRBJ1-3; D is unresolved. V was trimmed by 0 bases and J by 10 bases, leaving 13 bases between them. The germline V gene has CDR1 DFQATT and CDR2 SNEGSKA (reference sequence). The CDR3 has 13 residues. The CDR3 spells CSARDISRQTIYF. CDR3 sequence (DNA): TGCAGTGCTAGAGACATCTCTCGCCAGACCATATATTTT.

This chain links TRBV3-1 with TRBJ1-1; unclear D gene. The length of the CDR3 is 14 residues. Per the germline V gene, CDR1 is LGHDT and CDR2 is YNNKEL (reference sequence). V gave up 1 base and J gave up 5 bases, with 11 bases separating them. CDR3 sequence (DNA): TGTGCCAGCAGCCAAGCCCTCCGAGGGACTGAAGCTTTCTTT. Translating it yields CASSQALRGTEAFF.

J is TRBJ1-3 and V is TRBV12-3 or TRBV12-4; D not resolved. V dropped 1 base and J dropped 4 bases, with 14 bases sitting between them. This CDR3 is built from 16 residues. CDR3 DNA sequence: TGTGCCAGCAGTTTAGAAAGGCTCCTTTGGGGAAACACCATATATTTT. Residues: CASSLERLLWGNTIYF.

This clonotype was recorded at least ten times. J is TRBJ2-1 and V is TRBV23-1, with D uncertain. TRBV23-1 is recorded as an ORF, its role being uncertain. CDR3 length: 13 amino acids. Between the trimmed V and J ends, which lost 6 bases and 0 bases, there was a span of 6 bases. The CDR3 spells CASSQSSYNEQFF. In nucleotides, the CDR3 is TGCGCCAGCAGCCAGAGCTCCTACAATGAGCAGTTCTTC.

This chain uses TRBV2 with TRBJ1-4; 9 bases match TRBD1. CDR1 SNHLY and CDR2 FYNNEI come from the germline V gene. CDR3 length: 14 amino acids. V lost 6 bases to trimming and J lost 8 bases; unmatched junction nucleotides: 7. The CDR3 here is CASRRTGVREKLFF. The CDR3 nucleotides are TGTGCCAGCAGACGGACAGGGGTTCGGGAAAAACTGTTTTTT. Filled out from reference TRBV2 and TRBJ1-4, the complete variable domain reads EPEVTQTPSHQVTQMGQEVILRCVPISNHLYFYWYRQILGQKVEFLVSFYNNEISEKSEIFDDQFSVERPDGSNFTLKIRSTKLEDSAMYFCASRRTGVREKLFFGSGTQLSVL.

This clonotype was detected a few times. This chain links TRBV6-2 or TRBV6-3 with TRBJ2-7; possibly TRBD2 for D (6 bases). Germline V gene sequence: CDR1 MNHEY, CDR2 SVGEGT. This CDR3 is 16 amino acids long. Trimming removed 1 base from V and 2 bases from J, with 15 bases in between. CDR3 region: CASSYWDSPVPYEQYF. In DNA, the CDR3 is TGTGCCAGCAGTTACTGGGACTCACCTGTTCCCTACGAGCAGTACTTC.

The chain joins TRBV27 to TRBJ1-5; D might be TRBD1 (6 bases). CDR1 and CDR2 (germline): MNHEY, SMNVEV (reference sequence). The CDR3 length is 14 residues. V dropped 2 bases and J dropped 7 bases, with 12 bases sitting between them. CDR3 in amino acids: CASSLGGGSQPQHF. The DNA of the CDR3 is TGTGCCAGCAGTTTAGGAGGGGGTTCCCAGCCCCAGCATTTT.